The 30 T cell receptor beta chains reported below all come from one sample, sequenced in a study of OX40 agonist ivuxolimab in advanced cancers. Method: immunoSEQ multiplex PCR; TCRdb's copy keeps in-frame clones and lacks some. This table holds over 55,000 clones, around 83% found once. The starting material was CD4+ or CD8+ T cells sorted from blood, obtained in a trial of the OX40 agonist ivuxolimab. These receptors all stem from an adult with an advanced solid tumor such as melanoma, head and neck, liver or kidney cancer.

This sequence joins TRBV6-6 and TRBJ2-7; D not resolved. V was pared by 5 bases and J by 0 bases, with 11 bases between. Looked up from germline, CDR1 is MNHNY and CDR2 is SVGAGI (reference sequence). CDR3 length: 14 amino acids. The CDR3 DNA reads TGTGCCAGCAGTGACCCTAGGAGCTCCTACGAGCAGTACTTC. Its translation: CASSDPRSSYEQYF.

The chain joins TRBV5-1 to TRBJ1-6; 7 bases map to TRBD1. Germline V gene sequence: CDR1 SGHRS, CDR2 YFSETQ. J was trimmed by 4 bases and V by 7 bases; bases with no gene match: 5. The CDR3 totals 14 residues. DNA for the CDR3: TGCGCCAGCCGGAAGGACAGGTATAATTCACCCCTCCACTTT. This translates into CASRKDRYNSPLHF.

As DNA, the CDR3 is TGTGCTAGTGGTCTCCTAGCGGGATTTAAGGGGGCTGACCAAGAGACCCAGTACTTC. Translation: CASGLLAGFKGADQETQYF. This chain connects TRBV12-5 to TRBJ2-5; TRBD2 agrees at 9 bases. The germline V gene has CDR1 LGHNT and CDR2 FRNRAP. The J segment lost 0 bases and the V segment lost 5 bases, leaving 16 bases of the junction unmatched. The CDR3 contains 19 residues.

The chain couples TRBV5-5 to TRBJ2-2; D not certain. V lost 2 bases, J lost 3 bases, and 8 bases lay in between. The germline CDR1 and CDR2 sequences are SGHKS and YYEKEE (reference sequence). The CDR3 covers 14 residues. The CDR3 DNA reads TGTGCCAGCAGCTTTTCTTGGGACACCGGGGAGCTGTTTTTT. Translation: CASSFSWDTGELFF.

V is TRBV7-9 and J is TRBJ1-2, with D possibly TRBD1 on 6 matching bases. Trimming removed 4 bases at V and 8 bases at J, with 20 bases between. Germline CDR1 reads SEHNR; CDR2 reads FQNEAQ (reference sequence). This CDR3 region has 15 residues. In DNA, the CDR3 is TGTGCCAGCAGCTCTAGGGGGTCGGGGACCCCCGGCTACACCTTC. Amino acid sequence: CASSSRGSGTPGYTF.

A few counts support this clone. The V gene is TRBV5-1, the J gene TRBJ2-7; tentative D call: TRBD2 (6 bases). This CDR3 region has 15 residues. V lost 0 bases, J lost 6 bases, and 16 bases lay in between. From germline, CDR1 is SGHRS and CDR2 YFSETQ. CDR3 nucleotides: TGCGCCAGCAGCTTGGCTCCAGGGCGGGAATTCGAGCAGTACTTC. It is translated as CASSLAPGREFEQYF.

The chain recombines TRBV6-1 with TRBJ2-7, with 8 bases that match TRBD2. V lost 2 bases, J lost 2 bases, and 2 bases stayed unmatched. There are 14 residues in the CDR3. Looked up from germline, CDR1 is MNHNS and CDR2 is SASEGT. CDR3 residues: CASSELAGPYEQYF. The CDR3 region has the DNA TGTGCCAGCAGTGAACTAGCGGGCCCCTACGAGCAGTACTTC.

The gene calls are TRBV6-5 and TRBJ2-5; 8 bases line up with TRBD1. The CDR3 spans 15 residues. Germline V gene sequence: CDR1 MNHEY, CDR2 SVGAGI. With 5 bases clipped from V and 1 base from J, the junction kept 6 bases outside the gene matches. The CDR3, as DNA: TGTGCCAGCAGTGCAGGGGGCGCTGGCCAAGAGACCCAGTACTTC. Its protein product is CASSAGGAGQETQYF.

The J gene is TRBJ1-1, the V gene TRBV19; tentative D call: TRBD1 (5 bases). The length of the CDR3 is 13 residues. Trimming left V 0 bases short and J 3 bases short, with 5 bases between. CDR1 is LNHDA and CDR2 is SQIVND in the germline V gene (reference sequence). CDR3 nucleotide sequence: TGTGCCAGTAGTATAGACAGGGACACTGAAGCTTTCTTT. It specifies CASSIDRDTEAFF.

V gene TRBV10-3 combines with J gene TRBJ2-2, with 7 nucleotides matching TRBD1. Trimming took 4 bases from V and 7 from J; bases not matched to a gene: 9. Germline V CDR1 and CDR2: ENHRY, SYGVKD. The CDR3 contains 15 residues. The CDR3 loop reads CAISAEDRDDGELFF. CDR3 nucleotides: TGTGCCATCAGTGCCGAAGACAGGGATGACGGGGAGCTGTTTTTT.

The chain employs TRBV30 and TRBJ2-1; D is unresolved. V was cut by 3 bases and J by 5 bases, with 8 bases left in between. Germline V gene lookup returns CDR1 GTSNPN and CDR2 SVGIG (reference sequence). The CDR3 runs 12 residues. CDR3 bases: TGTGCCTGGAGCGTCCTCAACAATGAGCAGTTCTTC. It translates to CAWSVLNNEQFF.

V gene TRBV5-1 combines with J gene TRBJ1-1; D is ambiguous. Looked up from germline, CDR1 is SGHRS and CDR2 is YFSETQ. The CDR3 consists of 13 residues. V was pared by 0 bases and J by 3 bases, with 6 bases between. The CDR3 reads CASSLGIDTEAFF. CDR3 bases: TGCGCCAGCAGCTTGGGGATTGACACTGAAGCTTTCTTT.

This chain uses TRBV6-5 with TRBJ1-1, with TRBD1 matching 7 bases. The CDR3 covers 14 residues. Germline assignment: CDR1 MNHEY and CDR2 SVGAGI. With 5 bases clipped from V and 7 bases from J, the junction kept 10 bases outside the gene matches. This CDR3 reads CASSRGQAGIEAFF. CDR3 sequence (DNA): TGTGCCAGCAGTAGAGGACAGGCCGGGATTGAAGCTTTCTTT.

By sample share, this clone is medium-sized. DNA for the CDR3: TGTGCCAGCTCACCATTAGTAGCGGGAGAAACCGGGGAGCTGTTTTTT. Translated: CASSPLVAGETGELFF. The gene calls are TRBV18 and TRBJ2-2, with 9 positions matching TRBD2. Germline values: CDR1 KGHSH, CDR2 LQKENI. J lost 5 bases, V lost 2 bases, and 6 bases had no gene match. The CDR3 totals 16 residues.

The chain couples TRBV2 to TRBJ2-7, with TRBD2 identical over 7 bases. The CDR3 has 13 amino acids. Germline-derived CDR1 and CDR2 are SNHLY and FYNNEI. V shed 10 bases, J shed 2 bases, and the junction held 8 bases outside the gene matches. The chain's CDR3 is CATQAGPTYEQYF. The CDR3 coding sequence is TGTGCCACACAAGCGGGGCCCACCTACGAGCAGTACTTC.

The chain combines TRBV6-5 with TRBJ1-5, with TRBD1 as a possible D gene (6 bases). Germline-derived CDR1 and CDR2 are MNHEY and SVGAGI. This CDR3 has 13 amino acids. V was cut by 9 bases and J by 1 base, with 10 bases left in between. The CDR3 sequence: CASRGGSNQPQHF. For the CDR3, the DNA is TGTGCCAGTAGGGGGGGGAGCAATCAGCCCCAGCATTTT.

This clone occurred a few times. CDR3 in DNA: TGCGCCAGCAGCTTCCTTGGACAGGGCCGGAACACTGAAGCTTTCTTT. Protein sequence: CASSFLGQGRNTEAFF. The chain joins TRBV5-1 to TRBJ1-1; 8 bases are a match to TRBD1. J lost 1 base, V lost 2 bases, and 7 bases had no gene match. This CDR3 region has 16 residues. CDR1 and CDR2 from the germline V gene are SGHRS and YFSETQ.

The chain recombines TRBV18 with TRBJ2-7, with 8 positions matching TRBD1. With 4 bases clipped from V and 3 bases from J, the junction kept 8 bases outside the gene matches. The germline CDR1 and CDR2 sequences are KGHSH and LQKENI. The CDR3 length is 15 residues. CDR3 nucleotides: TGTGCCAGCTCACTGCGTTTAGGACAGGGCTACGAGCAGTACTTC. This translates into CASSLRLGQGYEQYF. Full variable domain (outside the CDR3, taken from reference TRBV18 and TRBJ2-7): NAGVMQNPRHLVRRRGQEARLRCSPMKGHSHVYWYRQLPEEGLKFMVYLQKENIIDESGMPKERFSAEFPKEGPSILRIQQVVRGDSAAYFCASSLRLGQGYEQYFGPGTRLTVT.

J is TRBJ1-6 and V is TRBV30; D call uncertain. V was clipped by 0 bases and J by 8 bases, with 14 bases between them. The CDR3 is made up of 15 amino acids. Looked up from germline, CDR1 is GTSNPN and CDR2 is SVGIG (reference sequence). The CDR3: CAWSVVAGRDSPLHF. CDR3 DNA: TGTGCCTGGAGTGTTGTGGCTGGGAGAGATTCACCCCTCCACTTT.

The genes are TRBV11-2 and TRBJ2-2, with D possibly TRBD1 on 6 matching bases. This CDR3 spans 15 amino acids. Trimming removed 5 bases from V and 5 bases from J, with 15 bases in between. Germline CDR1 reads SGHAT; CDR2 reads FQNNGV. The CDR3 DNA reads TGTGCCAGCAGCCGGATACAGGGTTTAACCGGGGAGCTGTTTTTT. Translation gives CASSRIQGLTGELFF.

There are a few counts of this clone. CDR3 bases: TGTGCCAGCAGCTTAGGGGCAGCCGCCAACTTCTACAATGAGCAGTTCTTC. It is translated as CASSLGAAANFYNEQFF. The chain joins TRBV13 to TRBJ2-1; D gene uncertain. The CDR3 extends over 17 amino acids. CDR1 is PRHDT and CDR2 is FYEKMQ in the germline V gene (reference sequence). V dropped 0 bases and J dropped 3 bases, with 15 bases sitting between them.

The chain couples TRBV5-1 to TRBJ2-2, with 7 bases fitting TRBD2. Trimming at V came to 4 bases and at J to 0 bases, leaving 3 bases not matched to a gene. This CDR3 is 15 amino acids long. Germline V gene data show CDR1 as SGHRS and CDR2 as YFSETQ. The CDR3 here is CASSPGGSNTGELFF. DNA of the CDR3: TGCGCCAGCAGCCCCGGGGGGTCGAACACCGGGGAGCTGTTTTTT.

The chain recombines TRBV5-1 with TRBJ2-3, with D possibly matching TRBD2 (6 bases). Germline V gene sequence: CDR1 SGHRS, CDR2 YFSETQ. This CDR3 is built from 13 residues. V was shortened by 4 bases and J by 10 bases, with 16 bases between the two germline ends. The DNA for the CDR3 is TGCGCCAGCAGCCTAATACCGCGGGGTGCGCAGTATTTT. This gives the protein CASSLIPRGAQYF. Complete variable domain (other parts from reference TRBV5-1 and TRBJ2-3): KAGVTQTPRYLIKTRGQQVTLSCSPISGHRSVSWYQQTPGQGLQFLFEYFSETQRNKGNFPGRFSGRQFSNSRSEMNVSTLELGDSALYLCASSLIPRGAQYFGPGTRLTVL.

This chain links TRBV19 with TRBJ2-3, with TRBD1 matching over 10 bases. The germline gives CDR1 LNHDA, CDR2 SQIVND (reference sequence). V was pared by 7 bases and J by 3 bases, with 7 bases of the junction left unmatched. CDR3 length equals 15 residues. CDR3 loop: CASMPRTGGTDTQYF. As DNA, the CDR3 is TGTGCCAGTATGCCTCGGACAGGGGGAACAGATACGCAGTATTTT.

The chain combines TRBV5-1 with TRBJ1-1, with TRBD1 matching 7 bases. With V trimmed by 3 bases and J by 5 bases, 10 bases remained unmatched. From germline, CDR1 is SGHRS and CDR2 YFSETQ. The CDR3 sequence is 15 residues long. The CDR3 loop reads CASSSNRGRGTEAFF. The CDR3 nucleotides read TGCGCCAGCAGCTCTAACAGGGGAAGGGGTACTGAAGCTTTCTTT.

This chain connects TRBV11-2 to TRBJ1-3; D remains unclear. Per germline, CDR1 SGHAT and CDR2 FQNNGV. V lost 5 bases to trimming and J lost 0 bases, with 8 bases between them. This CDR3 spans 14 amino acids. The CDR3 is CASSDGSSGNTIYF. DNA of the CDR3: TGTGCCAGCAGCGACGGAAGCTCTGGAAACACCATATATTTT.

The chain is built from TRBV7-9 and TRBJ2-3; 12 bases fit TRBD2. J lost 11 bases, V lost 4 bases, and 1 base had no gene match. The CDR3 is 12 amino acids. The germline CDR1 and CDR2 sequences are SEHNR and FQNEAQ (reference sequence). The DNA of the CDR3 is TGTGCCAGCAGCTCGACTAGCGGGGGGCAGTATTTT. This translates into CASSSTSGGQYF.

The chain has TRBV27 and TRBJ1-5; TRBD1 is a possible D gene (5 bases). This CDR3 is built from 12 residues. V was pared by 3 bases and J by 9 bases, with 9 bases between. CDR1 is MNHEY, CDR2 SMNVEV, per germline (reference sequence). Here the CDR3 DNA reads TGTGCCAGCAGTTTGGGAAGGGGGCCCCAGCATTTT. It specifies CASSLGRGPQHF.

J is TRBJ2-7 and V is TRBV6-1, with TRBD1 as a possible D gene (5 bases). This CDR3 has 14 residues. Germline CDR1 MNHNS, CDR2 SASEGT. V lost 4 bases to trimming and J lost 4 bases, with 14 bases between them. The CDR3 DNA follows: TGTGCCAGCAGTGGCGTCCCGACAGTTTACGAGCAGTACTTC. Amino acid sequence: CASSGVPTVYEQYF.

The chain employs TRBV7-2 and TRBJ2-1; D gene unclear. The germline gives CDR1 SGHTA, CDR2 FQGNSA. Deletions cut 4 bases from V and 4 bases from J, with 8 bases between. CDR3 size: 13 residues. CDR3: CASSSRMYNEQFF. CDR3 coding DNA: TGTGCCAGCAGCTCCCGGATGTACAATGAGCAGTTCTTC.